A selection of T cell receptor beta chains follows, all from one sample in a study of cytomegalovirus exposure and HLA in healthy donors. The assay was immunoSEQ multiplex PCR, and TCRdb's table has in-frame clones only and misses some. The sample lists 65,000 to 75,000 clones; approximately 67% were seen once. Sequenced input: PBMCs. Receptors were obtained from a woman under 40 in good health and CMV-seronegative. CDR3s include the opening cysteine and the closing phenylalanine or tryptophan. Fields, in order: V gene, J gene, CDR3 protein.

V: TRBV9
J: TRBJ2-3
CDR3: CASSALGGGGTDTQYF

V: TRBV7-2
J: TRBJ2-5
CDR3: CASSLPRTGTQYF

V: TRBV11-1
J: TRBJ2-7
CDR3: CASSQRRATTLGDEQYF

V: TRBV5-6
J: TRBJ2-7
CDR3: CASSLAGTGEDEQYF

V: TRBV5-5
J: TRBJ2-7
CDR3: CASSWRGTETYEQYF

V: TRBV19
J: TRBJ1-6
CDR3: CASSIREGRNSPLHF

V: TRBV5-5
J: TRBJ1-4
CDR3: CASSLGGDREKLFF

V: TRBV4-1
J: TRBJ2-3
CDR3: CASSQESDRAIRTDTQYF

V: TRBV7-2
J: TRBJ1-3
CDR3: CASSLVVDRENTIYF

V: TRBV7-6
J: TRBJ1-5
CDR3: CASSPDRGNNQPQHF

V: TRBV18
J: TRBJ1-4
CDR3: CASSPSGGHEKLFF

V: TRBV6-6
J: TRBJ1-2
CDR3: CASTRSYGYTF

V: TRBV27
J: TRBJ1-6
CDR3: CASSLRRPYNSPLHF

V: TRBV7-2
J: TRBJ2-5
CDR3: CASSLDDGGLRETQYF

V: TRBV30
J: TRBJ2-3
CDR3: CAWSVGGLLSPQYF

V: TRBV4-3
J: TRBJ1-1
CDR3: CASSLNMNTEAFF

V: TRBV7-8
J: TRBJ2-3
CDR3: CASSTSSDTQYF

V: TRBV30
J: TRBJ1-5
CDR3: CAWSGRTGVTQPQHF

V: TRBV7-3
J: TRBJ2-1
CDR3: CASSLGTSGEYEQFF

V: TRBV11-2
J: TRBJ2-7
CDR3: CASSLAQGLGEQYF

V: TRBV10-1
J: TRBJ1-5
CDR3: CASRGGPGGGQPQHF

V: TRBV10-3
J: TRBJ2-3
CDR3: CATCRDRGRADTQYF

V: TRBV5-6
J: TRBJ2-5
CDR3: CASSWDRQETQYF

V: TRBV6-1
J: TRBJ2-7
CDR3: CASSSGLRSSYEQYF

V: TRBV14
J: TRBJ2-7
CDR3: CASSQGIPGTVSYEQYF

V: TRBV28
J: TRBJ2-1
CDR3: CASSFLVSGGAVNEQFF

V: TRBV10-3
J: TRBJ2-5
CDR3: CAISDSTGRTYF

V: TRBV6-5
J: TRBJ2-3
CDR3: CASSGPRTATDTQYF

V: TRBV18
J: TRBJ1-2
CDR3: CASSPTAAPANYGYTF

V: TRBV27
J: TRBJ2-3
CDR3: CASSSTAGRPDTQYF

V: TRBV11-2
J: TRBJ2-3
CDR3: CASSLVGGLTDTQYF

V: TRBV10-3
J: TRBJ1-1
CDR3: CAIRDREETEAFF

V: TRBV11-3
J: TRBJ2-1
CDR3: CASSPISGANEQFF

V: TRBV5-1
J: TRBJ2-1
CDR3: CASSLARDEQFF

V: TRBV7-9
J: TRBJ1-1
CDR3: CASSPNRGNTEAFF

V: TRBV5-1
J: TRBJ1-1
CDR3: CASSFSVGTEAFF

V: TRBV15
J: TRBJ2-7
CDR3: CATSRERDRGMDVQYF

V: TRBV11-1
J: TRBJ1-1
CDR3: CASSLTSGGTEAFF

V: TRBV6-1
J: TRBJ2-7
CDR3: CASSEGLFYEQYF

V: TRBV19
J: TRBJ2-5
CDR3: CASSLGLASKTQYF

V: TRBV5-1
J: TRBJ2-3
CDR3: CASAGSLGADTQYF

V: TRBV19
J: TRBJ1-1
CDR3: CASSITGKFRGQGEAFF

V: TRBV5-8
J: TRBJ2-6
CDR3: CASSPGTASGANVLTF

V: TRBV11-3
J: TRBJ1-6
CDR3: CASSLERPNSPLHF

V: TRBV7-8
J: TRBJ2-3
CDR3: CASVRLAGSDTQYF

V: TRBV18
J: TRBJ1-4
CDR3: CASSSAGGNEKLFF

V: TRBV6-1
J: TRBJ1-3
CDR3: CASSSGRGGNTIYF

V: TRBV7-9
J: TRBJ1-5
CDR3: CASSLGFDRGHSNQPQHF

V: TRBV7-3
J: TRBJ2-2
CDR3: CASSPSGGGNTGELFF

V: TRBV6-1
J: TRBJ1-5
CDR3: CASSQTSGGPPQHF

V: TRBV5-1
J: TRBJ2-5
CDR3: CASSSTGGKGQETQYF

V: TRBV11-2
J: TRBJ2-1
CDR3: CASSFRGSGTHNEQFF

V: TRBV6-6
J: TRBJ1-1
CDR3: CASRDRGLSEAFF